The clone carrying this T cell receptor (beta chain) was recorded a few times. Authors of the study amplified TCR beta CDR3 regions from RNA transcripts. Carried out on the TCR CDR3, a first-round RT-PCR used the HTBI primer set. In TCRdb, the multiplex PCR reads were re-called with MiXCR into one record per CDR3 protein. The table records 90,000 to 120,000 distinct CDR3 sequences, about 16% of them present only once. V gave up 6 bases and J gave up 8 bases, with 22 bases separating them. Germline assignment: CDR1 MDHEN and CDR2 SYDVKM. CDR3 length: 15 residues. This sample was taken from a study of T cells in Graves' hyperthyroidism and ophthalmopathy.

The sequence derives from a woman aged 50 to 65 with Graves' hyperthyroidism. The rearrangement links TRBV28 to TRBJ1-2; the D is unclear. Sequenced: blood. CDR3 sequence: CASSPPPGEAGGYTF. CDR3 nucleotide sequence: TGTGCCAGCAGCCCCCCCCCGGGAGAGGCTGGGGGCTACACCTTC.